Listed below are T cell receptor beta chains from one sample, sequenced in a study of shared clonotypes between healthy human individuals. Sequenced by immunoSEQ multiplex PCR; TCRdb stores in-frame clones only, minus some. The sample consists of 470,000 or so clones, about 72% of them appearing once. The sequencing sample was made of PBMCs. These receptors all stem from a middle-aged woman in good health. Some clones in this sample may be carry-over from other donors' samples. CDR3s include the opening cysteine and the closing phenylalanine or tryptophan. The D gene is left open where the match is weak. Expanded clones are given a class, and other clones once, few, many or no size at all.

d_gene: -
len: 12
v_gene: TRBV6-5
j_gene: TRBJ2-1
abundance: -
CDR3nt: TGTGCCAGCAGTTTACAGGCGATTGAGCAGTTCTTC
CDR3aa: CASSLQAIEQFF

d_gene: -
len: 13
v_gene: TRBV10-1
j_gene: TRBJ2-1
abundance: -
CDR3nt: TGCGCCAGCAGTGAGGGCCCGCAAGGCCCGCAGTTCTTC
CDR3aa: CASSEGPQGPQFF

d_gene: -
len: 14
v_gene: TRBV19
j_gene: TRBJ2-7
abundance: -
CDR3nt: TGTGCCAGTAGGGCCCGGGGATTAACCTACGAGCAGTACTTC
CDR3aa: CASRARGLTYEQYF

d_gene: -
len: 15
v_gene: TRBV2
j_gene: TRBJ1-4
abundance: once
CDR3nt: TGTGCCAGCAGGGTTCAGGCCCTCGGCGGGGAAAAACTGTTTTTT
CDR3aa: CASRVQALGGEKLFF

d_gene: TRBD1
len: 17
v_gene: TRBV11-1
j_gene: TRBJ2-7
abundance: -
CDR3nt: TGTGCCAGCAGCTTAGATGAAGGAAGACAGGGGGCCTACGAGCAGTACTTC
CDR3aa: CASSLDEGRQGAYEQYF

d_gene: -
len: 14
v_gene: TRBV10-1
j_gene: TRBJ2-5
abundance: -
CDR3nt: TGCGCCAGCGGCCCCGGACGGGATCAAGAGACCCAGTACTTC
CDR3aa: CASGPGRDQETQYF

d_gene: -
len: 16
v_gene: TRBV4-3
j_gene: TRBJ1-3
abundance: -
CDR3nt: TGCGCCAGCAGCCAACTTCTCCATGGCTCTGGAAACACCATATATTTT
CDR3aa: CASSQLLHGSGNTIYF

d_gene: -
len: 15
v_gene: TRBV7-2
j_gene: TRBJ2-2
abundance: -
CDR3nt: TGTGCCAGCAGCTTAGCGGGAGGCGGCACCGGGGAGCTGTTTTTT
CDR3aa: CASSLAGGGTGELFF

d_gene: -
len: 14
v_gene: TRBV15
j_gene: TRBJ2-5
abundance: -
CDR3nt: TGTGCCACCAGCAGAGATTCCGGGGCAGAGACCCAGTACTTC
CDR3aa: CATSRDSGAETQYF

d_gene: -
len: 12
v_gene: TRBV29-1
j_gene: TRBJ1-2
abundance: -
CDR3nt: TGCAGCGCTGGAGAGCAGGGTCATGGCTACACCTTC
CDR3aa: CSAGEQGHGYTF

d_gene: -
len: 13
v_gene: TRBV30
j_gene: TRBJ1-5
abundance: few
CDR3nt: TGTGCCTGGAGTGTAGTAGGCCGGGGGCCCCAGCATTTT
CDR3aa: CAWSVVGRGPQHF

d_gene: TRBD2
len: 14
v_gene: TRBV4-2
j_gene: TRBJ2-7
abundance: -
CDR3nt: TGTGCCAGCAGCCCCTGGGTAGCGGGAGTCGAGCAGTACTTC
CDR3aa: CASSPWVAGVEQYF

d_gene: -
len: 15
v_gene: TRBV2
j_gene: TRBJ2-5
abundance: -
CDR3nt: TGTGCCAGCAGTGACCAAGTGGCGCGCGGAGAGACCCAGTACTTC
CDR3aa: CASSDQVARGETQYF

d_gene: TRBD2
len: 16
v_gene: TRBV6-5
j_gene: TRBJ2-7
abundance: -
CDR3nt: TGTGCCAGCAGTTATAGAGCGGGAGGTCAAACCTACGAGCAGTACTTC
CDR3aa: CASSYRAGGQTYEQYF

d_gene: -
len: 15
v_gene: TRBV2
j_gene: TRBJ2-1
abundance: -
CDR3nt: TGTGCCAGCGAGGTCCGTCTTAGCTCCTACAATGAGCAGTTCTTC
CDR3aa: CASEVRLSSYNEQFF

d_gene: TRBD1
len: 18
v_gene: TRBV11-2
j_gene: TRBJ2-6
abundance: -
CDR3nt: TGTGCCAGCAGCTCCCGTCCCGGGACAGGGGTTGGGGCCAACGTCCTGACTTTC
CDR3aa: CASSSRPGTGVGANVLTF

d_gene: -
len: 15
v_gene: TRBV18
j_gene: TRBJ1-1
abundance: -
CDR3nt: TGTGCCAGCTCACCCCTTAGGGGACTCGACACTGAAGCTTTCTTT
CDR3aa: CASSPLRGLDTEAFF